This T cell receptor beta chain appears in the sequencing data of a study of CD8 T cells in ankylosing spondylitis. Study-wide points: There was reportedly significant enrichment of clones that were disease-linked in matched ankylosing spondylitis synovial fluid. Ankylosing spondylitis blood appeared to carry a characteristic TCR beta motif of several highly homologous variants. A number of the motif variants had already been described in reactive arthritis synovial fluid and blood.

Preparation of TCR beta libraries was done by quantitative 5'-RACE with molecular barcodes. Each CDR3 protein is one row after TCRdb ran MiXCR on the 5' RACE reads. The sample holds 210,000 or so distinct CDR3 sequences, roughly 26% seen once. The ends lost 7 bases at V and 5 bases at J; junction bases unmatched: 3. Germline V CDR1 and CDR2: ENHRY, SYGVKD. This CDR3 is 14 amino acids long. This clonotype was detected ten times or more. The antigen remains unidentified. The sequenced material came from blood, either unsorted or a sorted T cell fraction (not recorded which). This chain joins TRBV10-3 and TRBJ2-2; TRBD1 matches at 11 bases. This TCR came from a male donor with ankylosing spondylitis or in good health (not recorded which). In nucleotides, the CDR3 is TGTGCCATCACTGGGACAGGGGGAACCGGGGAGCTGTTTTTT. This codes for CAITGTGGTGELFF.